Listed here are 15 T cell receptor beta chains from one sample, sequenced in a study of blood T cell repertoires in COVID-19 (dated by TCRdb to about 2020). The receptor library was made with the immunoSEQ multiplex PCR assay. TCRdb stores this immuneACCESS table with in-frame sequences only. Part of the clones is absent; in the studies checked, under half of the shortfall reflects unresolved V genes, and no reason is known for the rest. For this sample the table gives 75,000 to 95,000 clones, of which approximately 78% were detected only once. 27% of the sample lies in the top ten. Sequencing used peripheral blood. The receptor source for this set is a human donor in a cohort sampled during active COVID-19.

This clone showed up just a few times. The V call is TRBV7-9, the J call TRBJ1-6; the D gene is possibly TRBD1 (5 bases). The CDR3 runs to 14 residues. With 1 base removed from V and 10 bases from J, the gap between germline ends came to 11 bases. The V gene's germline CDR1 is SEHNR and CDR2 FQNEAQ (reference sequence). For the CDR3, the DNA is TGTGCCAGCAGCTTAGGGGAGGGGTACTCACCCCTCCACTTT. It translates to CASSLGEGYSPLHF.

This chain joins TRBV5-4 and TRBJ1-3; D is ambiguous. V was shortened by 4 bases and J by 0 bases, with 11 bases between the two germline ends. The germline V gene has CDR1 SGHNT and CDR2 YYREEE (reference sequence). CDR3 length: 15 amino acids. The CDR3 spells CASSPGGNSGNTIYF. The CDR3 DNA reads as TGTGCCAGCAGCCCTGGCGGGAACTCTGGAAACACCATATATTTT.

The chain carries TRBV3-1 (or the pseudogene TRBV3-2) and TRBJ1-5; tentatively, D is TRBD1 (6 bases). CDR1 and CDR2 (germline): LGHDT, YNNKEL (reference sequence). The CDR3 contains 14 residues. Trimming pared 4 bases from V and 4 bases from J, leaving 11 bases between. Written as DNA, the CDR3 is TGTGCCAGCAGCCCCGGGACACCTAATCAGCCCCAGCATTTT. Protein: CASSPGTPNQPQHF.

The V call is TRBV6-1, the J call TRBJ2-1; 9 bases align to TRBD1. CDR1 and CDR2 from the germline V gene are MNHNS and SASEGT. This CDR3 spans 15 amino acids. V lost 3 bases and J lost 1; bases outside the gene matches: 1. The CDR3: CASSEGTGSYNEQFF. Written as DNA, the CDR3 is TGTGCCAGCAGTGAGGGGACAGGGTCCTACAATGAGCAGTTCTTC.

This clone was seen just once. This rearrangement joins TRBV5-5 to TRBJ2-7, with 7 positions matching TRBD1. This CDR3 has 15 residues. Germline-derived CDR1 and CDR2 are SGHKS and YYEKEE (reference sequence). Trimming cost V 4 bases and J 0 bases; bases outside gene matches: 7. The CDR3 region has the DNA TGTGCCAGCAGCCACCGACAGGGTAGCTCCTACGAGCAGTACTTC. It encodes CASSHRQGSSYEQYF.

This clone occurred once. V gene TRBV7-8 combines with J gene TRBJ1-5; 9 bases fit TRBD1. Germline values: CDR1 SGHVS, CDR2 FQNEAQ. The CDR3 contains 15 residues. The junction had 5 bases not matched to a gene; V was cut back by 4 bases and J by 4 bases. In DNA form, the CDR3 reads TGTGCCAGCAGCTCTGCCGGGACAGGGAATCAGCCCCAGCATTTT. Translated, it gives CASSSAGTGNQPQHF. The full variable domain, completed using reference TRBV7-8 and TRBJ1-5, is GAGVSQSPRYKVAKRGQDVALRCDPISGHVSLFWYQQALGQGPEFLTYFQNEAQLDKSGLPSDRFFAERPEGSVSTLKIQRTQQEDSAVYLCASSSAGTGNQPQHFGDGTRLSIL.

The V gene is TRBV12-3 or TRBV12-4, the J gene TRBJ2-5; D remains unclear. V was trimmed by 3 bases and J by 5 bases, leaving 10 bases between them. The CDR3 runs 13 residues. The CDR3 DNA reads as TGTGCCAGCAGTTTTCGATCGCGGGAGACCCAGTACTTC. It translates to CASSFRSRETQYF.

The J gene is TRBJ1-2, the V gene TRBV12-3 or TRBV12-4; no firm D call. The V and J ends lost 3 bases and 5 bases respectively, with 7 bases between them. The CDR3 runs 12 residues. The CDR3 DNA reads as TGTGCCAGCAGTTTTCAGTATTATGGCTACACCTTC. Residues: CASSFQYYGYTF.

CDR3 region: CASSAGSSGGETQYF. In DNA, the CDR3 is TGTGCCAGCAGCGCGGGTTCTAGCGGGGGAGAGACCCAGTACTTC. The V and J genes are TRBV9 and TRBJ2-5; 10 bases align to TRBD2. J gave up 4 bases and V 3 bases, and 6 bases lay outside the gene matches. Germline CDR1 SGDLS, CDR2 YYNGEE. CDR3 size: 15 residues.

This sequence joins TRBV6-5 and TRBJ2-1; a weak D match, TRBD2 (6 bases). V gave up 2 bases and J gave up 2 bases, with 10 bases separating them. Looked up from germline, CDR1 is MNHEY and CDR2 is SVGAGI. This CDR3 comprises 15 residues. In DNA form, the CDR3 reads TGTGCCAGCAGTTACGGGCGGGGTACCTACAATGAGCAGTTCTTC. This gives the protein CASSYGRGTYNEQFF.

This clone was detected a few times. This chain uses TRBV3-1 (or the pseudogene TRBV3-2) with TRBJ1-5, with no clear D. Germline CDR1 LGHDT, CDR2 YNNKEL (reference sequence). CDR3 length: 14 amino acids. V dropped 0 bases and J dropped 1 base, with 4 bases sitting between them. CDR3 DNA: TGTGCCAGCAGCCAAGATTTAAGCAATCAGCCCCAGCATTTT. Translating gives CASSQDLSNQPQHF.

The genes are TRBV3-1 (or the pseudogene TRBV3-2) and TRBJ2-7, with D unresolved. Germline values: CDR1 LGHDT, CDR2 YNNKEL (reference sequence). The CDR3 extends over 12 amino acids. Trimming removed 0 bases from V and 4 bases from J, with 4 bases in between. DNA for the CDR3: TGTGCCAGCAGCCAAGATCAGTACGAGCAGTACTTC. Protein: CASSQDQYEQYF.

V gene TRBV27 combines with J gene TRBJ2-3; 7 bases line up with TRBD1. Trimming removed 5 bases from V and 2 bases from J; junction bases left unmatched: 7. This CDR3 is built from 15 residues. Germline V gives CDR1 MNHEY, CDR2 SMNVEV (reference sequence). The CDR3 DNA reads as TGTGCCAGCAGTGCCTGGGACAGTACCACAGATACGCAGTATTTT. This sequence encodes CASSAWDSTTDTQYF.

This chain's CDR3 is CASSSPPGDTQYF. CDR3 nucleotides: TGTGCCAGCAGCTCGCCCCCGGGAGATACGCAGTATTTT. The chain recombines TRBV7-3 with TRBJ2-3, with unresolved D. This CDR3 is built from 13 residues. V shed 4 bases and J shed 5 bases, with 10 bases lying between them. The V gene's germline CDR1 is SGHTA and CDR2 FQGTGA. The variable domain in full, completed from reference TRBV7-3 and TRBJ2-3, reads GAGVSQTPSNKVTEKGKYVELRCDPISGHTALYWYRQSLGQGPEFLIYFQGTGAADDSGLPNDRFFAVRPEGSVSTLKIQRTERGDSAVYLCASSSPPGDTQYFGPGTRLTVL.

The chain joins TRBV12-3 or TRBV12-4 to TRBJ2-5; D remains unclear. CDR3 size: 12 residues. V gave up 6 bases and J gave up 2 bases, with 7 bases separating them. The CDR3 nucleotides are TGTGCCAGCAGCGAGATTCAAGAGACCCAGTACTTC. This codes for CASSEIQETQYF.